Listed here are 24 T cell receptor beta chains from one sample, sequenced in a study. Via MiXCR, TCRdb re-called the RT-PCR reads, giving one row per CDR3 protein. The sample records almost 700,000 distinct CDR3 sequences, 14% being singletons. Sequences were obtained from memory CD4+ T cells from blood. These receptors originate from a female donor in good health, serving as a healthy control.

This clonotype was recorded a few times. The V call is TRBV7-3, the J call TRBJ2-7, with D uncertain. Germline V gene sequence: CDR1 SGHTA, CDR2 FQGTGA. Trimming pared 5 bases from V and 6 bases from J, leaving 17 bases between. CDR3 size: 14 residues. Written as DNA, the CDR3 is TGTGCCAGCAGCCCCCTGGGAAGTTCGTCCGAGCAGTACTTC. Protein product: CASSPLGSSSEQYF.

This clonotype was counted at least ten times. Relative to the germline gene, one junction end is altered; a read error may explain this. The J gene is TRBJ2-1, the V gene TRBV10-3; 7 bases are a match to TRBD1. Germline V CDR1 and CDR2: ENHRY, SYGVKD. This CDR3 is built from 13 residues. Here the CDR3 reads CAITEGASNEQFF. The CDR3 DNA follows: TGTGCCATCACTGAGGGGGCTAGCAATGAGCAGTTCTTC.

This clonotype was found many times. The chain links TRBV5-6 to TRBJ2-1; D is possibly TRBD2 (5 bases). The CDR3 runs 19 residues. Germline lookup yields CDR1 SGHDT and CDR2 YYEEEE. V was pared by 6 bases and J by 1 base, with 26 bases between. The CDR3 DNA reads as TGTGCCAGCAACATGTTTTCGAGCGGCCACTTACAGTCCTACAATGAGCAGTTCTTC. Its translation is CASNMFSSGHLQSYNEQFF.

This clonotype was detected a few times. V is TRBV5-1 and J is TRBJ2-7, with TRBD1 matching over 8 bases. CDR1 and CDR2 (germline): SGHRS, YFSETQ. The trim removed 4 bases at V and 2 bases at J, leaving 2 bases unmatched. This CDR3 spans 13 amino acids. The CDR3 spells CASSTDRAYEQYF. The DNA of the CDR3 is TGCGCCAGCAGCACGGACAGGGCCTACGAGCAGTACTTC.

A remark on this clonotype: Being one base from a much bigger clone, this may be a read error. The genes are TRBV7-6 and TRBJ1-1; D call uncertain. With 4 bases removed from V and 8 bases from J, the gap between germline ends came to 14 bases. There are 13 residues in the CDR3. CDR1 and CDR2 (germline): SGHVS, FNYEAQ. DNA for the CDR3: TGTGCCAGCAGCTCAGACGTTGAGCAAGAAGCTTTCTTT. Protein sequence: CASSSDVEQEAFF.

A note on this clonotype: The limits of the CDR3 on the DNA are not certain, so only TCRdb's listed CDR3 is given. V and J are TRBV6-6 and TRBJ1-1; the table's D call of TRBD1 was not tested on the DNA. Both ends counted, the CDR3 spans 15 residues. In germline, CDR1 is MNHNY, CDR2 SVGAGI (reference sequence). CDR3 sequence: CASSSSDRGGTEAFF.

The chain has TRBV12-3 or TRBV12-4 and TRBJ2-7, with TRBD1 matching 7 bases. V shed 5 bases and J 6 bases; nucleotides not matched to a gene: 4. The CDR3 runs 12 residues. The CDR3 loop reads CASSDRAGEQYF. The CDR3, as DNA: TGTGCCAGCAGTGACAGGGCAGGCGAGCAGTACTTC.

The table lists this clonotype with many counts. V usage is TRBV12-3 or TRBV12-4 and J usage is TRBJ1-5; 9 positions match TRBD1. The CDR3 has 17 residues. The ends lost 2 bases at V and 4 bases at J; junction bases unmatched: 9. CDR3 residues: CASSLIFGTGKNQPQHF. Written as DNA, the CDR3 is TGTGCCAGCAGTTTAATATTCGGGACAGGGAAGAATCAGCCCCAGCATTTT.

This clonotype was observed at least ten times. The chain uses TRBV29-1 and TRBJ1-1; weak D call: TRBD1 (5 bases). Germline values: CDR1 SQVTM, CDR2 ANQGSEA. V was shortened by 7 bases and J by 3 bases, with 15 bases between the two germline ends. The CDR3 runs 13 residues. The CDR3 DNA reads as TGCAGCGCCGCACAGGTTGCTTACACTGAAGCTTTCTTT. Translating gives CSAAQVAYTEAFF.

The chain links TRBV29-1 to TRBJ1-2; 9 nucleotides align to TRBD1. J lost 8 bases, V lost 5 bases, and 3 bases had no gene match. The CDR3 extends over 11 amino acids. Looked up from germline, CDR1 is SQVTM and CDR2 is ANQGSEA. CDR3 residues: CSVSGTGGYTF. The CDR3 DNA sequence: TGCAGCGTTAGTGGGACAGGGGGCTACACCTTC.

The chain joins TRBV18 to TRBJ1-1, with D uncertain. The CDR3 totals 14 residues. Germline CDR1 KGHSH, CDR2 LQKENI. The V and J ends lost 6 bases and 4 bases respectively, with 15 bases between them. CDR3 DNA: TGTGCCAGCTCGCCGCGGAGGGATGTCACTGAAGCTTTCTTT. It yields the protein CASSPRRDVTEAFF. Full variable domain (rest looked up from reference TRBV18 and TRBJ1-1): NAGVMQNPRHLVRRRGQEARLRCSPMKGHSHVYWYRQLPEEGLKFMVYLQKENIIDESGMPKERFSAEFPKEGPSILRIQQVVRGDSAAYFCASSPRRDVTEAFFGQGTRLTVV.

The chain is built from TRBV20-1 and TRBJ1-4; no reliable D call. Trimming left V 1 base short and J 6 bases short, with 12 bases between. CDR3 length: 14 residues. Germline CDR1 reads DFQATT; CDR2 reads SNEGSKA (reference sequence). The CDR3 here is CSARVLGQDEKLFF. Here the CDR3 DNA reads TGCAGTGCTAGAGTGCTAGGGCAAGATGAAAAACTGTTTTTT.

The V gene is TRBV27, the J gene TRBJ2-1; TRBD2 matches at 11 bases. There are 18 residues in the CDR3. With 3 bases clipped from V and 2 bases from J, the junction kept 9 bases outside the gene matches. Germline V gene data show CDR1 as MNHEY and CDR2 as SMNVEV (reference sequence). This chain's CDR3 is CASSLEFLAGGAYNEQFF. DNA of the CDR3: TGTGCCAGCAGTTTGGAGTTCCTAGCGGGAGGCGCCTACAATGAGCAGTTCTTC.

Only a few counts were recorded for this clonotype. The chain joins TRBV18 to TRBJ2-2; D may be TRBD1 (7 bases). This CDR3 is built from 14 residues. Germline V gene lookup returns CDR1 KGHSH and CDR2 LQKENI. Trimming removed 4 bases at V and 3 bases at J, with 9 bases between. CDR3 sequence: CASSRGTDTGELFF. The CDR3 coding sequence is TGTGCCAGCTCACGCGGGACAGACACCGGGGAGCTGTTTTTT.

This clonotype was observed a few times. This chain's CDR3 is CASSLFGGRRRNTQYF. For the CDR3, the DNA is TGTGCCAGCAGTTTATTCGGCGGGAGAAGGAGAAATACGCAGTATTTT. The rearrangement uses TRBV27 and TRBJ2-3; 7 nucleotides align to TRBD2. Germline CDR1 reads MNHEY; CDR2 reads SMNVEV (reference sequence). The CDR3 extends over 16 amino acids. With 1 base clipped from V and 7 bases from J, the junction kept 11 bases outside the gene matches.

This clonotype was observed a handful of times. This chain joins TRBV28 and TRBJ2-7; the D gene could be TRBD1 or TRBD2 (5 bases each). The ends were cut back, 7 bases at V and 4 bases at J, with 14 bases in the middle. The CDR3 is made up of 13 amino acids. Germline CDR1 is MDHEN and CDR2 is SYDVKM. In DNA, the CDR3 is TGTGCCAGCATTGAGGGACGGTCATACGAGCAGTACTTC. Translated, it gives CASIEGRSYEQYF.

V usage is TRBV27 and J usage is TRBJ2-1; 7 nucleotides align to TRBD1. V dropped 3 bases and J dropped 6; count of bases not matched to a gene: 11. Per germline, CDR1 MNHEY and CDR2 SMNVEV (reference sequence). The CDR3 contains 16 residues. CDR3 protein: CASSFPSQGTVNEQFF. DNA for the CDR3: TGTGCCAGCAGTTTCCCCTCACAGGGGACGGTCAATGAGCAGTTCTTC.

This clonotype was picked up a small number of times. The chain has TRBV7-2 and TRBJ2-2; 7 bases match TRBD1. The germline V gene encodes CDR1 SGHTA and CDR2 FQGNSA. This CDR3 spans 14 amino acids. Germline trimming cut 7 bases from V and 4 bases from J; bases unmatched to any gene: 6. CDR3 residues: CASTFDRATGELFF. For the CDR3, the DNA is TGTGCCAGCACCTTCGACAGGGCCACCGGGGAGCTGTTTTTT.

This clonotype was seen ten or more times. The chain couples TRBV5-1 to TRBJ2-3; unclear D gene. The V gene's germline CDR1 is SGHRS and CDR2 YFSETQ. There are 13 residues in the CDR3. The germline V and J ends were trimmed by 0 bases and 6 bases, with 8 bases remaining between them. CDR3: CASSLEAADTQYF. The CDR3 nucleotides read TGCGCCAGCAGCTTGGAGGCAGCGGATACGCAGTATTTT.

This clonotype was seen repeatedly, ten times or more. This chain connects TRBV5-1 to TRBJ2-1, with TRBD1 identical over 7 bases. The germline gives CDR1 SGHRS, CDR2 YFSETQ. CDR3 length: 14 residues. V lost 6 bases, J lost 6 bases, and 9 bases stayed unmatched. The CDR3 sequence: CASTRQGILNEQFF. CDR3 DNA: TGCGCCAGCACCAGACAGGGAATACTCAATGAGCAGTTCTTC.

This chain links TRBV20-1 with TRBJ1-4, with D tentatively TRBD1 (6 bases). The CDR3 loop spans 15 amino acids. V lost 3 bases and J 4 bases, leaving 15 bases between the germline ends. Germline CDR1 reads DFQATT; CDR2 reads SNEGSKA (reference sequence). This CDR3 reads CSASGGLVNNEKLFF. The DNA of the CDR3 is TGCAGTGCTAGTGGGGGGCTGGTCAATAATGAAAAACTGTTTTTT.

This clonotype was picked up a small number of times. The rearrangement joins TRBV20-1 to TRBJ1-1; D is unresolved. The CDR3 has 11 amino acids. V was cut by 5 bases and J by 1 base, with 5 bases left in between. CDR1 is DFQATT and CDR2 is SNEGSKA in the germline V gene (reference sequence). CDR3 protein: CSAPENTEAFF. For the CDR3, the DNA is TGCAGTGCTCCGGAGAACACTGAAGCTTTCTTT.

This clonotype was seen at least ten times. Here the CDR3 reads CASSLQAASQETQYF. For the CDR3, the DNA is TGTGCCAGCAGCTTACAAGCGGCCTCCCAAGAGACCCAGTACTTC. The chain carries TRBV7-2 and TRBJ2-5, with D possibly matching TRBD2 (5 bases). V was trimmed by 2 bases and J by 1 base, leaving 11 bases between them. Germline V gene data show CDR1 as SGHTA and CDR2 as FQGNSA. The CDR3 is made up of 15 amino acids.

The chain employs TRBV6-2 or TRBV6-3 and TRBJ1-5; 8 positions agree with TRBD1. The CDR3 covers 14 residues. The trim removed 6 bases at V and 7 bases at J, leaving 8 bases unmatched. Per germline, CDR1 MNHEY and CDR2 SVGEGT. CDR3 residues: CASRRLDRGQPQHF. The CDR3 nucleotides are TGTGCCAGCAGAAGACTTGACAGGGGACAGCCCCAGCATTTT.